This record looks at one T cell receptor beta chain sequence and its context. This receptor's antigen is unknown. Base-call qualities are not available, and no considerably larger clone is one nucleotide away. The source of the sample is a study of blood T cell repertoires in COVID-19 (dated by TCRdb to about 2020). About the investigation overall: Samples covering the acute and convalescent phases of COVID-19 were provided by collaborators in the United States, Italy and Spain. The prospective study material was composed of cDNA or gDNA derived from T cells, B-cell-depleted T cells, or PBMCs. The dataset comprised deeply sampled blood TCRbeta repertoires from subjects exposed to, actively infected with, or recovered from COVID-19. The repertoires were released in a freely available public database meant as a resource for research on the immune response to SARS-CoV-2. The samples were drawn from the first 160 participants of the ongoing ImmuneRACE study and from 1,254 subjects provided by 6 global collaborators. The sample metadata nearly always contained a de-identified subject ID, COVID-19 status, age in years and sex. Where available, HLA class I and class II types were obtained from metadata supplied by the sample provider rather than from assay-based typing. General conclusions and limits of the study: The amount of clinical and demographic metadata varied by source and participant and was provided uncurated.

Each collaborating institution followed its own protocols to collect whole blood in K2EDTA tubes. For TCRbeta analysis, collaborator samples were shipped as frozen whole blood, as isolated PBMCs, or as DNA extracted from either sample type. Including cysteine and phenylalanine, the CDR3 has 15 amino acids. Only CDR3 DNA remains: 45 bases, in frame from the first base. V drops 0 bases and J drops 7 bases, leaving 12 bases in between. The germline V gene (reference sequence) gives CDR1 as LNHNV and CDR2 as YYDKDF. The immunoSEQ Assay, a bias-controlled multiplex PCR, was used to amplify TCRbeta CDR3 regions from genomic DNA. Per the source publication's procedure: The number of nucleated cells in each sample was estimated by amplification of reference gene primers within the assay. To quantify the absolute abundance of each unique TCRbeta CDR3 rearrangement, sequence reads were collapsed and filtered. For each sample, productive Simpson clonality was calculated as the square root of Simpson's diversity index across productive rearrangements. Entries here come from immuneACCESS through TCRdb and include only in-frame sequences with V and J called. Some clones fail to appear in such tables; in the studies checked, an unresolved V gene covers under half of the shortfall, and the cause of the remainder is unknown. V, J and clone size were drawn from that table, and D and trimming were deduced from the DNA. For this sample there are about 250,000 clones; more than 65% appear just once. The ten largest clones capture 4.4% of the sample.

This receptor was identified in a man aged 50 to 59 with active or convalescent COVID-19. The sequenced sample was peripheral blood. The receptor chain draws on TRBV15 and TRBJ2-2, with TRBD2 as a weak D call on 7 bases. CDR3 region: CATSRERGGDGELFF. The DNA sequence follows: TGTGCCACCAGCAGAGAAAGGGGGGGCGACGGGGAGCTGTTTTTT.